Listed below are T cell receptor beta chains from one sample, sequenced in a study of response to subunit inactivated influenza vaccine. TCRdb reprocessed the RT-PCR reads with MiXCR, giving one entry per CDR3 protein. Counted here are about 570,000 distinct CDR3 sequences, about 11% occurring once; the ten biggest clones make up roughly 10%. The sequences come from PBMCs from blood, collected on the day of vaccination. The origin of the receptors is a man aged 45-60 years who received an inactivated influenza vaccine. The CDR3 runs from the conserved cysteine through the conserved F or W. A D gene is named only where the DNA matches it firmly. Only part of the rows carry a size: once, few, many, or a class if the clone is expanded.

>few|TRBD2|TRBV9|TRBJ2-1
CASSVLGGSSYNEQFF
TGTGCCAGCAGCGTACTGGGCGGGAGCTCCTACAATGAGCAGTTCTTC
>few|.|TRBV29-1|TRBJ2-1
CSVDRTTMNEQFF
TGCAGCGTTGACCGAACTACCATGAATGAGCAGTTCTTC
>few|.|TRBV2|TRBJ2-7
CASHRATSGYEQYF
TGTGCCAGCCACAGGGCCACCTCGGGTTACGAGCAGTACTTC
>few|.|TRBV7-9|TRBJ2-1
CASSLETGLGYNEQFF
TGTGCCAGCAGCTTAGAGACAGGACTAGGCTACAATGAGCAGTTCTTC
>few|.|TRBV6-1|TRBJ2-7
CASSESIWAGDLSYEQYF
TGTGCCAGCAGTGAAAGTATTTGGGCAGGTGACCTCTCCTACGAGCAGTACTTC
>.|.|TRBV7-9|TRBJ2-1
CASSLGQGGSSYNEQFF
TGTGCCAGCAGCTTGGGGCAGGGGGGAAGCTCCTACAATGAGCAGTTCTTC
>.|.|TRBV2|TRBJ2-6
CASSELGQSGANVLTF
TGTGCCAGCAGTGAACTCGGCCAGTCGGGGGCCAACGTCCTGACTTTC
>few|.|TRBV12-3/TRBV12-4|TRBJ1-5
CASSGTLLGWPQHF
TGTGCCAGCAGTGGGACCCTCCTAGGATGGCCCCAGCATTTT
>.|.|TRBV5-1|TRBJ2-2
CASSLDVGTTGELFF
TGCGCCAGCAGCTTGGACGTGGGAACGACCGGGGAGCTGTTTTTT
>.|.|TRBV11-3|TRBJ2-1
CASSLVMGPGNEQFF
TGTGCCAGCAGCTTAGTGATGGGTCCGGGCAATGAGCAGTTCTTC
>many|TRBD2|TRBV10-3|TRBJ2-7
CAISPGLEGEQYF
TGTGCCATTAGCCCGGGACTAGAGGGCGAGCAGTACTTC
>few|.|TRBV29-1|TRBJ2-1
CSGETGSTYNEQFF
TGCAGCGGGGAGACTGGTAGCACCTACAATGAGCAGTTCTTC
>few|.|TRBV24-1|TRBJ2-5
CATSDPGKGGETQYF
TGTGCCACCAGTGATCCCGGAAAGGGTGGAGAGACCCAGTACTTC
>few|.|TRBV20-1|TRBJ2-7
CSAAPGTAYEQYF
TGCAGTGCCGCCCCCGGGACCGCCTACGAGCAGTACTTC
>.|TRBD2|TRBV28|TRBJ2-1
CASTEGLAGAWEQFF
TGTGCCAGCACCGAAGGACTAGCGGGAGCCTGGGAGCAGTTCTTC
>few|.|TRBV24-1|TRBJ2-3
CATSDFRRDTQYF
TGTGCCACCAGTGATTTTCGGCGAGATACGCAGTATTTT
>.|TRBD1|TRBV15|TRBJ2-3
CATSRGTGSDTQYF
TGTGCCACCAGCAGAGGGACAGGATCAGATACGCAGTATTTT
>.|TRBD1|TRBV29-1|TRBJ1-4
CSARDRATNEKLFF
TGCAGCGCCCGGGACAGGGCAACTAATGAAAAACTGTTTTTT
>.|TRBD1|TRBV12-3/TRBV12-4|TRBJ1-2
CASSRRTGTGLGYTF
TGTGCCAGCAGTCGACGGACCGGGACAGGGTTGGGCTACACCTTC
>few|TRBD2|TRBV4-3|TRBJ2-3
CASSQAGEGVGADTQYF
TGCGCCAGCAGCCAAGCGGGGGAGGGAGTGGGTGCAGATACGCAGTATTTT
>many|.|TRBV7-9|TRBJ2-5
CASSSQGQETQYF
TGCGCCAGCAGCTCACAGGGCCAAGAGACCCAGTACTTC
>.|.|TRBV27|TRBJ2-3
CASRPRATDTQYF
TGTGCCAGCAGACCAAGGGCCACAGATACGCAGTATTTT
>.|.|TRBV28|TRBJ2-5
CASSLYPGGETQYF
TGTGCCAGCAGTTTATATCCGGGTGGGGAGACCCAGTACTTC
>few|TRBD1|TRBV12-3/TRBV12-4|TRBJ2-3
CASSLKDRGTDTQYF
TGTGCCAGCAGTTTAAAAGACAGGGGGACAGATACGCAGTATTTT
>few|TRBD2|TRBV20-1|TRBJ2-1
CSARLAGRTYNEQFF
TGCAGTGCTAGACTAGCGGGCCGGACCTACAATGAGCAGTTCTTC
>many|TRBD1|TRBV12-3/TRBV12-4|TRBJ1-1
CASSPRGGRGHTEAFF
TGTGCCAGCAGTCCACGAGGCGGCAGGGGGCATACTGAAGCTTTCTTT
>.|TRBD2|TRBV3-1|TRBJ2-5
CASCQDAYLAGGQETQYF
TGTGCCTCCTGCCAAGATGCGTATCTAGCGGGGGGGCAAGAGACCCAGTACTTC
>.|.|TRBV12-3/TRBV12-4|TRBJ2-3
CASSLEGGLDTQYF
TGTGCCAGCAGTTTAGAGGGGGGCTTGGATACGCAGTATTTT
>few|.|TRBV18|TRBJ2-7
CASSPKSAGAYEQYF
TGTGCCAGCTCACCAAAATCGGCAGGGGCCTACGAGCAGTACTTC
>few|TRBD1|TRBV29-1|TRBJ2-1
CSAQGANEQFF
TGCAGCGCCCAGGGGGCCAATGAGCAGTTCTTC
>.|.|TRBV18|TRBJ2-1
CASSTSGTAYNEQFF
TGTGCCAGCTCAACCTCCGGGACGGCCTACAATGAGCAGTTCTTC
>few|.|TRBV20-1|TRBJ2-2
CSASRSGYGELFF
TGCAGTGCTAGTAGGTCCGGATACGGGGAGCTGTTTTTT
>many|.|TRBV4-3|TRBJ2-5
CASSRRLLVEETQYF
TGCGCCAGCAGCCGCCGGCTGTTGGTTGAGGAGACCCAGTACTTC
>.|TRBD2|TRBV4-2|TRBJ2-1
CASSLSYRGGEQFF
TGTGCCAGCAGCCTCTCTTACCGGGGGGGTGAGCAGTTCTTC
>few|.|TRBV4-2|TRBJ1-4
CASSQEPWGRNEKLFF
TGTGCCAGCAGCCAAGAACCCTGGGGGCGTAATGAAAAACTGTTTTTT
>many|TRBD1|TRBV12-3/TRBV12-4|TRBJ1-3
CASSPGTAPGNTIYF
TGTGCCAGCAGTCCCGGGACAGCTCCTGGAAACACCATATATTTT
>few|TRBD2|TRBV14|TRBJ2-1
CASSQKIVGLAGRVRNEQFF
TGTGCCAGCAGCCAAAAAATTGTAGGCCTAGCGGGTCGAGTTAGAAATGAGCAGTTCTTC
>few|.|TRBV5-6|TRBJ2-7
CASSLTSDRIYEQYF
TGTGCCAGCAGCTTGACCTCTGACAGAATCTACGAGCAGTACTTC
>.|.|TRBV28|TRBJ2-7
CASIGRPSYEQYF
TGTGCCAGCATAGGGCGTCCTTCCTACGAGCAGTACTTC
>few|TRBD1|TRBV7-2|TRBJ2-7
CASSLDPDRARDF
TGTGCCAGCAGCTTAGACCCGGACAGGGCGAGAGATTTC
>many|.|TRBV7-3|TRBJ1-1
CASSLFSGTEAFF
TGTGCCAGCAGCTTATTCTCGGGCACTGAAGCTTTCTTT
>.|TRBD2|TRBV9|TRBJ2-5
CASSPTGLAGASGETQYF
TGTGCCAGCAGCCCAACGGGACTAGCGGGGGCCAGTGGAGAGACCCAGTACTTC
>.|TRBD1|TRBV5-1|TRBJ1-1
CASSLVQGAMNTEAFF
TGCGCCAGCAGCTTGGTACAGGGGGCAATGAACACTGAAGCTTTCTTT
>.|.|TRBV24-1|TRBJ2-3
CATSDSTGSDTQYF
TGTGCCACCAGTGACTCGACAGGCTCAGATACGCAGTATTTT
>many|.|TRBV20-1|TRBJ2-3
CSASGGAADTQYF
TGCAGTGCTAGTGGTGGGGCCGCAGATACGCAGTATTTT
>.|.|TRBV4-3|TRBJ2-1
CASSQDPTGADNEQFF
TGCGCCAGCAGCCAAGATCCAACGGGGGCCGACAATGAGCAGTTCTTC
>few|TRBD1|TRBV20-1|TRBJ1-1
CSARETGGRDTEAFF
TGCAGTGCTAGAGAAACAGGGGGTAGGGACACTGAAGCTTTCTTT
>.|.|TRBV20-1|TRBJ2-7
CSAGGGQRLSSYEQYF
TGCAGTGCTGGGGGAGGACAGCGCCTAAGCTCCTACGAGCAGTACTTC
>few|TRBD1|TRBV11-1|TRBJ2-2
CASSATITGDRTGYTGELFF
TGTGCCAGCAGTGCGACCATTACAGGGGACAGGACAGGGTACACCGGGGAGCTGTTTTTT
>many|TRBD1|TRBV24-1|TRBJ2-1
CATSDLGQGADEQFF
TGTGCCACCAGTGATCTGGGACAGGGGGCGGATGAGCAGTTCTTC